A selection of T cell receptor beta chains follows, all from one sample in a study of CD8 T cells in ankylosing spondylitis. TCRdb reprocessed the 5' RACE reads via MiXCR and lists one record per CDR3 protein. The data show about 220,000 distinct CDR3 sequences, approximately 16% seen once. The sequenced sample consisted of blood, either unsorted or a sorted T cell fraction (not recorded which). The receptor source for this set is a male donor with ankylosing spondylitis. CDR3s include the opening cysteine and the closing phenylalanine or tryptophan. A D gene is named only where the DNA matches it firmly. Clone size, where shown, is once, few, many, or a class for clones that have expanded.

V	size	J	D	CDR3	DNA
TRBV6-1	few	TRBJ2-7	.	CASSEAGSYEQYF	TGTGCCAGCAGTGAAGCGGGGAGCTACGAGCAGTACTTC
TRBV9	.	TRBJ2-7	.	CASSVGEEPYEQYF	TGTGCCAGCAGCGTTGGGGAGGAACCCTACGAGCAGTACTTC
TRBV12-3/TRBV12-4	many	TRBJ2-5	TRBD2	CASSRRLAEETQYF	TGTGCCAGCAGTCGCCGACTAGCGGAAGAGACCCAGTACTTC
TRBV20-1	few	TRBJ2-5	.	CRKQYNQETQYF	TGCAGAAAGCAGTACAACCAAGAGACCCAGTACTTC
TRBV12-3/TRBV12-4	few	TRBJ2-1	TRBD2	CASCERGGSDEQFF	TGTGCCAGCTGCGAGCGGGGGGGCTCGGATGAGCAGTTCTTC
TRBV9	few	TRBJ2-2	.	CASSVSQNTGELFF	TGTGCCAGCAGCGTCTCTCAAAACACCGGGGAGCTGTTTTTT
TRBV6-4	.	TRBJ2-3	TRBD1	CASSQRGGTGRTDTQYF	TGTGCCAGCAGTCAACGAGGGGGGACAGGGAGGACAGATACGCAGTATTTT
TRBV6-2/TRBV6-3	.	TRBJ1-2	.	CASSYSVGYTF	TGTGCCAGCAGTTACAGCGTTGGCTACACCTTC
TRBV27	few	TRBJ2-7	TRBD1	CASSLSLTGAGYEQYF	TGTGCCAGCAGTTTATCGTTGACAGGGGCGGGCTACGAGCAGTACTTC
TRBV29-1	many	TRBJ2-1	.	CSVEAGAPREQFF	TGCAGCGTTGAAGCGGGAGCCCCAAGGGAGCAGTTCTTC
TRBV11-2	.	TRBJ2-5	TRBD2	CASSQTSGGGNQETQYF	TGTGCCAGCAGCCAAACTAGCGGGGGGGGTAATCAAGAGACCCAGTACTTC
TRBV13	.	TRBJ2-6	TRBD1	CASSLGGTGFTGANVLTF	TGTGCCAGCAGCTTAGGAGGGACAGGTTTTACTGGGGCCAACGTCCTGACTTTC
TRBV9	once	TRBJ2-2	.	CASSVVGLDTGELFF	TGTGCCAGCAGCGTAGTAGGGTTGGACACCGGGGAGCTGTTTTTT
TRBV13	few	TRBJ2-1	TRBD1	CASSFGTGGYNEQFF	TGTGCCAGCAGCTTCGGGACAGGGGGCTACAATGAGCAGTTCTTC
TRBV7-9	.	TRBJ2-5	.	CASSFMGSEQETQYF	TGTGCCAGCAGCTTCATGGGTAGCGAGCAAGAGACCCAGTACTTC
TRBV2	.	TRBJ2-1	.	CASRDPRGDNEQFF	TGTGCCAGCAGGGATCCCCGGGGTGACAATGAGCAGTTCTTC
TRBV4-1	few	TRBJ2-7	.	CASSQENRENYEQYF	TGCGCCAGCAGCCAAGAAAACAGGGAAAACTACGAGCAGTACTTC
TRBV27	.	TRBJ1-1	.	CASSGQNNTEAFF	TGTGCCAGCAGCGGACAGAACAACACTGAAGCTTTCTTT
TRBV18	few	TRBJ2-1	.	CASTEEGLNEQFF	TGTGCCAGCACTGAGGAAGGGTTGAATGAGCAGTTCTTC
TRBV27	few	TRBJ1-2	.	CASSSWVRERYYGYTF	TGTGCCAGCAGTTCCTGGGTTCGGGAAAGGTACTATGGCTACACCTTC
TRBV12-3/TRBV12-4	.	TRBJ2-3	.	CASHDGTDTQYF	TGTGCCAGCCACGACGGCACAGATACGCAGTATTTT
TRBV20-1	few	TRBJ2-5	.	CSARDGQAAQETQYF	TGCAGTGCTAGAGATGGTCAGGCAGCCCAAGAGACCCAGTACTTC
TRBV6-4	many	TRBJ2-3	TRBD2	CASSPGTSGPDTQYF	TGTGCCAGCAGTCCCGGGACTAGCGGCCCAGATACGCAGTATTTT
TRBV6-1	few	TRBJ2-1	.	CASSEYNNEQFF	TGTGCCAGCAGTGAATATAACAATGAGCAGTTCTTC
TRBV6-1	many	TRBJ1-1	.	CASSLIQGSTEAFF	TGTGCCAGCAGCTTGATACAGGGTTCGACTGAAGCTTTCTTT
TRBV5-6	.	TRBJ2-5	TRBD2	CASSPGGGAQETQYF	TGTGCCAGCAGCCCCGGGGGGGGCGCACAAGAGACCCAGTACTTC